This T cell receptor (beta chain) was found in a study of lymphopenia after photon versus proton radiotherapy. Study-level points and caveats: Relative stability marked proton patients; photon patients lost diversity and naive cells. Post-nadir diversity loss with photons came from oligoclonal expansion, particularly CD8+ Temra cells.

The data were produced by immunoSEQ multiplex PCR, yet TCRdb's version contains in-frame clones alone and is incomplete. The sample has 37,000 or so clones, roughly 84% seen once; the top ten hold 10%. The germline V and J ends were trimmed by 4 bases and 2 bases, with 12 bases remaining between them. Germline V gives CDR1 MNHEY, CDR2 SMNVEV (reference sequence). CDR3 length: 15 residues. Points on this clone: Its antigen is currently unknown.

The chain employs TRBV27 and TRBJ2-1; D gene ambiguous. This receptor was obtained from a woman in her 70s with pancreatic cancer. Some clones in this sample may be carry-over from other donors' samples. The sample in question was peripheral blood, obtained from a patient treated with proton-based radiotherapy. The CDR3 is CASSYYDSTYNEQFF. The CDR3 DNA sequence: TGTGCCAGCAGTTACTATGATAGTACCTACAATGAGCAGTTCTTC.